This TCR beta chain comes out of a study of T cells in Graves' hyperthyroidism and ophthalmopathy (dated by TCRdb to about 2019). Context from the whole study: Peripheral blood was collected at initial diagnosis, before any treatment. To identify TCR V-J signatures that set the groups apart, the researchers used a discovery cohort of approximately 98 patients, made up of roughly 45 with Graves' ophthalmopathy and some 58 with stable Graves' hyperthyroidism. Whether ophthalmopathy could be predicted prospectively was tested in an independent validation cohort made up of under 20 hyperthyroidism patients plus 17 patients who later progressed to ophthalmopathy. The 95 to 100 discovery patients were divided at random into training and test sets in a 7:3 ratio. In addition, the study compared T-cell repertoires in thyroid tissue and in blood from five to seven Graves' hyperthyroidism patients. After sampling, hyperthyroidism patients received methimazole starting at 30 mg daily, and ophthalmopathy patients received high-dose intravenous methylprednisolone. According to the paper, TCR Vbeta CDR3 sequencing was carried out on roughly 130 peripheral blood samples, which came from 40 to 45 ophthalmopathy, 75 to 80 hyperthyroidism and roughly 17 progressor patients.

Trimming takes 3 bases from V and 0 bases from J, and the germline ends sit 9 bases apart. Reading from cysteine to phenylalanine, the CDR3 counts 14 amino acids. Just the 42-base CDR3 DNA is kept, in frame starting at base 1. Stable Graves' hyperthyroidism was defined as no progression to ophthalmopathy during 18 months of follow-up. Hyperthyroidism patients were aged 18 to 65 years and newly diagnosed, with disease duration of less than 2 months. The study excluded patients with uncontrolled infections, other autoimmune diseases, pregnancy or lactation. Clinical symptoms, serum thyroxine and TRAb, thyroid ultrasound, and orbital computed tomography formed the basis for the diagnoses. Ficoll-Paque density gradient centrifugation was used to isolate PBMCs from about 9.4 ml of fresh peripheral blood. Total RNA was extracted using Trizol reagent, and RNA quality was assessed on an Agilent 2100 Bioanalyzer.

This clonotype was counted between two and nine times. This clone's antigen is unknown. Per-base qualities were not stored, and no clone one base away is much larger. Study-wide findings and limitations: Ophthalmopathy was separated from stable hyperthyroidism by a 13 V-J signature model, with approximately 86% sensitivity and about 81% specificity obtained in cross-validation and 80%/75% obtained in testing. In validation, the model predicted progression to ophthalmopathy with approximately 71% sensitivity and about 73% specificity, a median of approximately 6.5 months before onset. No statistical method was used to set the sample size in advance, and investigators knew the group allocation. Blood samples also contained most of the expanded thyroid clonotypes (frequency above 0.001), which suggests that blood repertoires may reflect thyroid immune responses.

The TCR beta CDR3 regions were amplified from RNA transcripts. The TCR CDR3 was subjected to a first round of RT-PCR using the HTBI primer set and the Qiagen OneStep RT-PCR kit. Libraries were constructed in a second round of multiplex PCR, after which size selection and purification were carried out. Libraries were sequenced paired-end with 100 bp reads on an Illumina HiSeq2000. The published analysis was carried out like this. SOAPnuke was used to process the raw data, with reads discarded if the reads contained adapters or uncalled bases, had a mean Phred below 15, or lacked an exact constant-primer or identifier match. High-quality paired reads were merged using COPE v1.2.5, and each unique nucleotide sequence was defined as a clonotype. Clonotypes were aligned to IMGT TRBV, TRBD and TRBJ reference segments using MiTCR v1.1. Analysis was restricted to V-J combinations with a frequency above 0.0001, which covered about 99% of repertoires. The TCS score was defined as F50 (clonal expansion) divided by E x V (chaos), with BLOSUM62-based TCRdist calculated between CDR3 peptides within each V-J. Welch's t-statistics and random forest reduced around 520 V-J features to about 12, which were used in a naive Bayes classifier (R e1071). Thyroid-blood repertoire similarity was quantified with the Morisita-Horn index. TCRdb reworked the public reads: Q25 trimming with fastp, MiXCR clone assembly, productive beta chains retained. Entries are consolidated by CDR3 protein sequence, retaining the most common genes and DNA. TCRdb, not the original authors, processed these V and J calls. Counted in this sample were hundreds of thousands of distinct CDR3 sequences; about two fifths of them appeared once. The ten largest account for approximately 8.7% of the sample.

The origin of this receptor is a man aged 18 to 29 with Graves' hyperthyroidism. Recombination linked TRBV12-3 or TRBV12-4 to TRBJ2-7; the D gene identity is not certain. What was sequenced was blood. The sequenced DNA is TGTGCCAGCAGTTTCGGACGGAACTCCTACGAGCAGTACTTC. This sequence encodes CASSFGRNSYEQYF.